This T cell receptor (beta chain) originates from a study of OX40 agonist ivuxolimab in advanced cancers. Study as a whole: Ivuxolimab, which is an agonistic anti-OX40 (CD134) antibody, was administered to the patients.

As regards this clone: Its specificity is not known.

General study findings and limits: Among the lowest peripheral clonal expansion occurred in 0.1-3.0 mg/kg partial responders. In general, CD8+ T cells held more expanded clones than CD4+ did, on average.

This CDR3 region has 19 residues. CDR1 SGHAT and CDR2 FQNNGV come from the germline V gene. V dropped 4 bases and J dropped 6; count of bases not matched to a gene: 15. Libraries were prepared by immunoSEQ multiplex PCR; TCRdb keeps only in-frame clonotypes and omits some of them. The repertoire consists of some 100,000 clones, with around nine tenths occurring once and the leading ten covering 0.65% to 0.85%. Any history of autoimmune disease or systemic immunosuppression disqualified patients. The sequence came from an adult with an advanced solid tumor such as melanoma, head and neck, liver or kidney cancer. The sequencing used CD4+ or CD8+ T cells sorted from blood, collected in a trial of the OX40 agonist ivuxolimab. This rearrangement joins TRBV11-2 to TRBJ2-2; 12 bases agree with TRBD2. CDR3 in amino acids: CASSSLRTTGTSGSGELFF. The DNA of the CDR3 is TGTGCCAGCAGCTCTCTACGTACAACCGGGACTAGCGGGTCCGGGGAGCTGTTTTTT.